The TCR beta chain described here comes from a study of cytomegalovirus exposure and HLA in healthy donors. V gave up 4 bases and J gave up 7 bases, with 13 bases separating them. Germline V CDR1 and CDR2: LGHNA, YSLEER. The CDR3 runs 13 residues. Use of 60 Vbeta and 13 Jbeta primers characterized the PCR. Produced via immunoSEQ multiplex PCR; TCRdb's table is partial and in-frame only. The sample yields 100,000 to 120,000 clones, over 60% seen once. The receptor's source is a man aged 25-40 years in good health and CMV-seropositive. This sequence joins TRBV4-3 and TRBJ1-1; D might be TRBD1 (6 bases). Sequencing was done on a sample of PBMCs. The DNA for the CDR3 is TGCGCCAGCAGCCGCCAGGAAGGGGGTGAAGCTTTCTTT. Its protein is CASSRQEGGEAFF.